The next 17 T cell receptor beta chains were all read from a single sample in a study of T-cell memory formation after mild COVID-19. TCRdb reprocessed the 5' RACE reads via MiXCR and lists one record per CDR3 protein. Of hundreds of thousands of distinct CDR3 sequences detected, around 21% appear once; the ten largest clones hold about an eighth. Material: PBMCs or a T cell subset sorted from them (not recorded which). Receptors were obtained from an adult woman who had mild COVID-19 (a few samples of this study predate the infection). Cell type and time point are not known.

CDR3 in amino acids: CASSRVGANTEAFF. CDR3 in DNA: TGTGCCAGTAGCAGAGTTGGGGCGAACACTGAAGCTTTCTTT. The V call is TRBV19, the J call TRBJ1-1; D possibly corresponds to TRBD1 (5 bases). The CDR3 spans 14 residues. CDR1 is LNHDA and CDR2 is SQIVND in the germline V gene (reference sequence). V lost 6 bases, J lost 1 base, and 12 bases lay in between. Supplemented by reference TRBV19 and TRBJ1-1, the full variable domain reads DGGITQSPKYLFRKEGQNVTLSCEQNLNHDAMYWYRQDPGQGLRLIYYSQIVNDFQKGDIAEGYSVSREKKESFPLTVTSAQKNPTAFYLCASSRVGANTEAFFGQGTRLTVV.

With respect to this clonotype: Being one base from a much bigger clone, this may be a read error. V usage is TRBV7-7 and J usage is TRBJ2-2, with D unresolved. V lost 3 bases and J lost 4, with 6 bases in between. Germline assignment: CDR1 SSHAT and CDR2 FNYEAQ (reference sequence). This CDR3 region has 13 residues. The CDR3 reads CASSLESTGELFF. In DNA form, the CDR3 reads TGTGCCAGCAGCTTGGAGAGCACCGGGGAGCTGTTTTTT.

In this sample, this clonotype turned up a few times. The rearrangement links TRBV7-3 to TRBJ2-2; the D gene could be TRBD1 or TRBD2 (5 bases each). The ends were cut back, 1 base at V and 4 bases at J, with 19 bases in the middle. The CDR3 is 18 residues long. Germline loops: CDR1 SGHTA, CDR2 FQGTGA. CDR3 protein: CASSLIAVAGGRTGELFF. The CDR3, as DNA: TGTGCCAGCAGCTTAATAGCAGTGGCTGGGGGTCGCACCGGGGAGCTGTTTTTT. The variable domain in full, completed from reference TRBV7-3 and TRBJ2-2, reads GAGVSQTPSNKVTEKGKYVELRCDPISGHTALYWYRQSLGQGPEFLIYFQGTGAADDSGLPNDRFFAVRPEGSVSTLKIQRTERGDSAVYLCASSLIAVAGGRTGELFFGEGSRLTVL.

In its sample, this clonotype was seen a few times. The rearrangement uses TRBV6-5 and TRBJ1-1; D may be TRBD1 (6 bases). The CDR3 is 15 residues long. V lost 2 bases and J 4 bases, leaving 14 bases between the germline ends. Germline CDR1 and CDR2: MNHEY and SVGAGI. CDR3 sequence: CASSYEGAGVTEAFF. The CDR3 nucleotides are TGTGCCAGCAGTTACGAAGGGGCAGGGGTCACTGAAGCTTTCTTT.

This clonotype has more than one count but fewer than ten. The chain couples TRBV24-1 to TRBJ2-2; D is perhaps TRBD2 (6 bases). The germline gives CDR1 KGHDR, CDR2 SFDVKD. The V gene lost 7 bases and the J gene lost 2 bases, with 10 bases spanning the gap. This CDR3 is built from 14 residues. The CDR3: CATSGSGNTGELFF. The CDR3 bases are TGTGCCACCAGCGGGAGCGGAAACACCGGGGAGCTGTTTTTT.

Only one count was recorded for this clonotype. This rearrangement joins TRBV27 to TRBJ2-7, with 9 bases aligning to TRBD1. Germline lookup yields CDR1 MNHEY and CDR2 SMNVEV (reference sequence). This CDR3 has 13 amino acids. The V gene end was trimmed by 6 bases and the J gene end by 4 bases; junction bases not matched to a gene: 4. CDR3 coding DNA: TGTGCCAGCAGAGGACAGGGGCCATACGAGCAGTACTTC. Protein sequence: CASRGQGPYEQYF.

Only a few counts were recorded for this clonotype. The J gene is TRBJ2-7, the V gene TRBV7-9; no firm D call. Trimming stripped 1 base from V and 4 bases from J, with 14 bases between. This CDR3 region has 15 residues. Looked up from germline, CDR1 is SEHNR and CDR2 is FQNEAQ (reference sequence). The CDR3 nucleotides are TGTGCCAGCAGCTTAGGGGCGTTATTAATTTACGAGCAGTACTTC. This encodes CASSLGALLIYEQYF.

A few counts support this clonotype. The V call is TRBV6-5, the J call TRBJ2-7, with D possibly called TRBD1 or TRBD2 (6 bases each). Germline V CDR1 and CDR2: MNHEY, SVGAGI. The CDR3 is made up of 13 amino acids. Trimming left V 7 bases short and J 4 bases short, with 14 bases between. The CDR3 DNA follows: TGTGCCAGCATCAAAGGGGGGTCTTACGAGCAGTACTTC. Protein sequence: CASIKGGSYEQYF.

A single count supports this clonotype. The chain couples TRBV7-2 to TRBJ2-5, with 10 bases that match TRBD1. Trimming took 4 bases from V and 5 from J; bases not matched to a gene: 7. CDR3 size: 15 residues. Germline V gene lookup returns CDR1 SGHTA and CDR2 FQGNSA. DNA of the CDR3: TGTGCCAGCAGCTACCGGGACAGGGGATTTGAGACCCAGTACTTC. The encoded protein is CASSYRDRGFETQYF.

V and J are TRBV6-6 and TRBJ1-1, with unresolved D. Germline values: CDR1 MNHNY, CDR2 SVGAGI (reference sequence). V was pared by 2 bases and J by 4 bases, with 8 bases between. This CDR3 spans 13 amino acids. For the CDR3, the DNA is TGTGCCAGCAGTTACGGCGAAATCACTGAAGCTTTCTTT. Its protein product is CASSYGEITEAFF.

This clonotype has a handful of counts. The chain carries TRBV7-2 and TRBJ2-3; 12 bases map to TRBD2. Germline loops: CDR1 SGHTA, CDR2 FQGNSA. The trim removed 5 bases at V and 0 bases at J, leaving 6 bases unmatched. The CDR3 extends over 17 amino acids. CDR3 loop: CASSPRTSGASTDTQYF. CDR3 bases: TGTGCCAGCAGCCCAAGGACTAGCGGGGCTAGCACAGATACGCAGTATTTT.

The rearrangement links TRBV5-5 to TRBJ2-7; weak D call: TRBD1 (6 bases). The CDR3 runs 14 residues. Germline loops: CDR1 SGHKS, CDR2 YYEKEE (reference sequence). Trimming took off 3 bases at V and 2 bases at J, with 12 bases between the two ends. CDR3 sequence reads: CASSSRQVAYEQYF. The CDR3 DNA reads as TGTGCCAGCAGCTCACGACAGGTGGCCTACGAGCAGTACTTC.

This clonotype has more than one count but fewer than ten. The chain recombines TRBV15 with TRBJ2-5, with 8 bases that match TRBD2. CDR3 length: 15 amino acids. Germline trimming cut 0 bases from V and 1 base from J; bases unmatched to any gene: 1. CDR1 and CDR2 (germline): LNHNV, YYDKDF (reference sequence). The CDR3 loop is CATSRDSGAQETQYF. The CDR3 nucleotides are TGTGCCACCAGCAGAGATAGCGGGGCCCAAGAGACCCAGTACTTC.

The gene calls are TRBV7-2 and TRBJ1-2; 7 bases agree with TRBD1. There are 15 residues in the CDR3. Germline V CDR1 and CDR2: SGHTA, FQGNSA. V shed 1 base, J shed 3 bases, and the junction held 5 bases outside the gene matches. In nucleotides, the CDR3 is TGTGCCAGCAGCTTAGTCACAGGGGATGACTATGGCTACACCTTC. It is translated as CASSLVTGDDYGYTF.

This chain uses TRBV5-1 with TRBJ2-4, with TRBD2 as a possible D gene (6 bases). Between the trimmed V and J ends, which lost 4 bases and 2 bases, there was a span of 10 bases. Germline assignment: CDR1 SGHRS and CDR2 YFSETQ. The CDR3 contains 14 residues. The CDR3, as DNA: TGCGCCAGCAGCGGCGGGACCTCCAAAAACATTCAGTACTTC. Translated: CASSGGTSKNIQYF. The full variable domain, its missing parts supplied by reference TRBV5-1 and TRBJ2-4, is KAGVTQTPRYLIKTRGQQVTLSCSPISGHRSVSWYQQTPGQGLQFLFEYFSETQRNKGNFPGRFSGRQFSNSRSEMNVSTLELGDSALYLCASSGGTSKNIQYFGAGTRLSVL.

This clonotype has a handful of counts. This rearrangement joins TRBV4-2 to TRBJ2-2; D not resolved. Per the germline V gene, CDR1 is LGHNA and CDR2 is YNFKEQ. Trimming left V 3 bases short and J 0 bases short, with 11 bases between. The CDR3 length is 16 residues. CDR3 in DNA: TGTGCCAGCAGCCACCCAGCTCCGTCGAACACCGGGGAGCTGTTTTTT. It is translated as CASSHPAPSNTGELFF.

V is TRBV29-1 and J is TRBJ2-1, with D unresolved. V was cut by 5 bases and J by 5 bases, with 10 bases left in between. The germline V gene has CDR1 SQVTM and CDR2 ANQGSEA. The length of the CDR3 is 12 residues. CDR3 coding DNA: TGCAGCGTTCGTCGGTCCGACAATGAGCAGTTCTTC. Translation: CSVRRSDNEQFF.